The next 28 T cell receptor beta chains were all read from a single sample in a study of cytomegalovirus exposure and HLA in healthy donors. PCR used 60 Vbeta primers and 13 Jbeta primers. Libraries were prepared by immunoSEQ multiplex PCR; TCRdb keeps only in-frame clonotypes and omits some of them. The sample comprises around 200,000 clones, approximately 86% of which are singletons, and 0.25% to 0.4% rests with the top ten. The sample comprised PBMCs. The receptor source for this set is a woman aged 25 to 39 in good health and CMV-seronegative.

CDR3 loop: CASSKGVETQYF. The CDR3 DNA sequence: TGTGCCAGCAGCAAAGGGGTGGAGACCCAGTACTTC. The J gene is TRBJ2-5, the V gene TRBV28, with a tentative D call TRBD1 (5 bases). Germline CDR1 MDHEN, CDR2 SYDVKM. V lost 6 bases and J lost 5, with 10 bases in between. There are 12 residues in the CDR3. The whole variable domain, remainder taken from reference TRBV28 and TRBJ2-5, is DVKVTQSSRYLVKRTGEKVFLECVQDMDHENMFWYRQDPGLGLRLIYFSYDVKMKEKGDIPEGYSVSREKKERFSLILESASTNQTSMYLCASSKGVETQYFGPGTRLLVL.

The V gene is TRBV5-4, the J gene TRBJ2-5, with a weak D call TRBD1 (6 bases). CDR1 and CDR2 (germline): SGHNT, YYREEE (reference sequence). Trimming left V 4 bases short and J 13 bases short, with 17 bases between. The CDR3 loop spans 12 amino acids. DNA of the CDR3: TGTGCCAGCAGCCCCGGAATGGGGACACCGTACTTC. As protein: CASSPGMGTPYF.

This clone was seen a single time. The chain carries TRBV28 and TRBJ2-1; 8 bases map to TRBD2. Trimming took 5 bases from V and 4 from J; bases not matched to a gene: 7. Germline CDR1 and CDR2: MDHEN and SYDVKM. This CDR3 is built from 15 residues. CDR3 sequence: CASSKTGGPYNEQFF. In DNA, the CDR3 is TGTGCCAGCAGTAAAACGGGAGGGCCATACAATGAGCAGTTCTTC. The full variable domain, in which reference TRBV28 and TRBJ2-1 provide the parts outside the CDR3, is DVKVTQSSRYLVKRTGEKVFLECVQDMDHENMFWYRQDPGLGLRLIYFSYDVKMKEKGDIPEGYSVSREKKERFSLILESASTNQTSMYLCASSKTGGPYNEQFFGPGTRLTVL.

This clone was recorded a few times. The chain has TRBV5-6 and TRBJ2-1; no definite D call. The length of the CDR3 is 15 residues. Germline V gene sequence: CDR1 SGHDT, CDR2 YYEEEE. Trimming stripped 0 bases from V and 0 bases from J, with 7 bases between. The CDR3 here is CASSLGSRSYNEQFF. The CDR3 nucleotides are TGTGCCAGCAGCTTGGGTAGCCGCTCCTACAATGAGCAGTTCTTC.

The V gene is TRBV5-1, the J gene TRBJ2-3; 10 bases agree with TRBD2. V trimming: 0 bases; J trimming: 4 bases; junction bases outside the gene matches: 5. Germline loops: CDR1 SGHRS, CDR2 YFSETQ. This CDR3 region has 16 residues. The CDR3 region has the DNA TGCGCCAGCAGCTTGGGGACTAGCGGCTTTTCAGATACGCAGTATTTT. Translation: CASSLGTSGFSDTQYF. The whole variable domain, remainder taken from reference TRBV5-1 and TRBJ2-3, is KAGVTQTPRYLIKTRGQQVTLSCSPISGHRSVSWYQQTPGQGLQFLFEYFSETQRNKGNFPGRFSGRQFSNSRSEMNVSTLELGDSALYLCASSLGTSGFSDTQYFGPGTRLTVL.

This clone showed up just a few times. In DNA, the CDR3 is TGTGCCAGCAGCACGACTAGCGGGGTCAATGAGCAGTTCTTC. Amino acid sequence: CASSTTSGVNEQFF. The gene calls are TRBV9 and TRBJ2-1, with 11 bases matching TRBD2. This CDR3 spans 14 amino acids. Per germline, CDR1 SGDLS and CDR2 YYNGEE. The J segment lost 6 bases and the V segment lost 4 bases, leaving 3 bases of the junction unmatched.

The chain carries TRBV15 and TRBJ1-5; D gene uncertain. The germline V gene has CDR1 LNHNV and CDR2 YYDKDF (reference sequence). The V end was cut by 1 base, the J end by 0 bases, with 7 bases between. CDR3 length: 15 amino acids. CDR3 in amino acids: CATSRGLYSNQPQHF. DNA of the CDR3: TGTGCCACCAGCAGAGGTCTTTATAGCAATCAGCCCCAGCATTTT. Drawing the rest from reference TRBV15 and TRBJ1-5, the complete variable domain is DAMVIQNPRYQVTQFGKPVTLSCSQTLNHNVMYWYQQKSSQAPKLLFHYYDKDFNNEADTPDNFQSRRPNTSFCFLDIRSPGLGDTAMYLCATSRGLYSNQPQHFGDGTRLSIL.

The chain joins TRBV5-1 to TRBJ1-1; no clear D gene. The germline V and J ends were trimmed by 0 bases and 5 bases, with 5 bases remaining between them. The CDR3 extends over 12 amino acids. Looked up from germline, CDR1 is SGHRS and CDR2 is YFSETQ. The CDR3 DNA reads TGCGCCAGCAGCTTGGATGAGACTGAAGCTTTCTTT. Translating gives CASSLDETEAFF.

The chain combines TRBV5-1 with TRBJ2-1, with D possibly TRBD2 on 6 matching bases. The CDR3 runs to 17 residues. V was shortened by 4 bases and J by 3 bases, with 20 bases between the two germline ends. CDR1 and CDR2 (germline): SGHRS, YFSETQ. The DNA for the CDR3 is TGCGCCAGCAGCCCCTTCCTAGCGCTACAAAGCTACAATGAGCAGTTCTTC. Translation: CASSPFLALQSYNEQFF.

The gene calls are TRBV19 and TRBJ1-5; the match to TRBD1 covers 7 bases. From germline, CDR1 is LNHDA and CDR2 SQIVND (reference sequence). Trimming took 6 bases from V and 0 from J; bases not matched to a gene: 5. CDR3 length: 15 residues. For the CDR3, the DNA is TGTGCCAGTAGAACAGGGGCCCTTAGCAATCAGCCCCAGCATTTT. Amino acid sequence: CASRTGALSNQPQHF.

This chain uses TRBV19 with TRBJ2-1, with 9 nucleotides matching TRBD2. CDR3 length: 18 residues. Germline V gene sequence: CDR1 LNHDA, CDR2 SQIVND (reference sequence). With 1 base clipped from V and 0 bases from J, the junction kept 7 bases outside the gene matches. As DNA, the CDR3 is TGTGCCAGTAGTATAGGTAGCGGGGGAGACTACTCCTACAATGAGCAGTTCTTC. Protein: CASSIGSGGDYSYNEQFF.

The rearrangement uses TRBV15 and TRBJ1-1, with D perhaps TRBD1 (6 bases). The V gene's germline CDR1 is LNHNV and CDR2 YYDKDF (reference sequence). CDR3 length: 18 amino acids. Trimming stripped 5 bases from V and 1 base from J, with 23 bases between. The CDR3 DNA is TGTGCCACCAGCCCAAAGCCCCTAACAGGGCCCAAGAACACTGAAGCTTTCTTT. Amino acid sequence: CATSPKPLTGPKNTEAFF.

The chain carries TRBV28 and TRBJ2-5, with 11 bases aligning to TRBD2. This CDR3 is 18 amino acids long. Germline loops: CDR1 MDHEN, CDR2 SYDVKM. V trimming: 3 bases; J trimming: 0 bases; junction bases outside the gene matches: 9. The CDR3 sequence: CASSFSPTSGIHQETQYF. DNA of the CDR3: TGTGCCAGCAGTTTTTCACCGACTAGCGGGATCCACCAAGAGACCCAGTACTTC. The complete variable domain, with remaining parts taken from reference TRBV28 and TRBJ2-5, reads DVKVTQSSRYLVKRTGEKVFLECVQDMDHENMFWYRQDPGLGLRLIYFSYDVKMKEKGDIPEGYSVSREKKERFSLILESASTNQTSMYLCASSFSPTSGIHQETQYFGPGTRLLVL.

This chain links TRBV5-1 with TRBJ1-1, with TRBD1 matching 10 bases. The CDR3 length is 15 residues. Germline CDR1 is SGHRS and CDR2 is YFSETQ. J was trimmed by 3 bases and V by 3 bases; bases with no gene match: 5. CDR3 amino acids: CASSSSTGGYTEAFF. CDR3 nucleotide sequence: TGCGCCAGCAGCTCCTCGACAGGGGGCTACACTGAAGCTTTCTTT.

The chain's CDR3 is CASSGQANPYEQYF. CDR3 in DNA: TGTGCCAGCAGTGGACAGGCTAATCCCTACGAGCAGTACTTC. V is TRBV6-1 and J is TRBJ2-5; tentatively, D is TRBD1 (6 bases). The J call could be wrong; TRBJ2-7 is a better fit for the DNA end. Germline V gives CDR1 MNHNS, CDR2 SASEGT. The length of the CDR3 is 14 residues.

CDR3: CASSLQPGRGEQFF. In DNA form, the CDR3 reads TGTGCCAGCAGCTTGCAGCCTGGTCGGGGTGAGCAGTTCTTC. The chain uses TRBV7-3 and TRBJ2-1; D perhaps matches TRBD2 (5 bases). The CDR3 has 14 amino acids. CDR1 and CDR2 from the germline V gene are SGHTA and FQGTGA. V was shortened by 3 bases and J by 9 bases, with 15 bases between the two germline ends.

J is TRBJ1-2 and V is TRBV6-1; D ambiguous. Germline assignment: CDR1 MNHNS and CDR2 SASEGT. CDR3 length: 15 amino acids. V was shortened by 4 bases and J by 4 bases, with 16 bases between the two germline ends. Written as DNA, the CDR3 is TGTGCCAGCAGTGGTCGGGCCTCAGCGGGCTATGGCTACACCTTC. Encoded protein: CASSGRASAGYGYTF.

The chain uses TRBV6-6 and TRBJ2-7; no reliable D call. The V end was cut by 0 bases, the J end by 2 bases, with 5 bases between. Germline V gene data show CDR1 as MNHNY and CDR2 as SVGAGI (reference sequence). The CDR3 runs 13 residues. CDR3 protein: CASSYSGAYEQYF. DNA of the CDR3: TGTGCCAGCAGTTACTCCGGAGCCTACGAGCAGTACTTC.

This rearrangement joins TRBV27 to TRBJ2-1; 7 bases match TRBD2. Per germline, CDR1 MNHEY and CDR2 SMNVEV (reference sequence). The trim removed 3 bases at V and 6 bases at J, leaving 8 bases unmatched. The CDR3 contains 15 residues. The CDR3 loop reads CASSFGGRAVNEQFF. The CDR3 DNA follows: TGTGCCAGCAGTTTCGGAGGGAGGGCTGTCAATGAGCAGTTCTTC.

This rearrangement joins TRBV10-1 to TRBJ2-7; 8 bases line up with TRBD2. The CDR3 length is 13 residues. Germline values: CDR1 WNHNN, CDR2 SYGVQD (reference sequence). Germline trimming cut 8 bases from V and 6 bases from J; bases unmatched to any gene: 9. The CDR3 protein is CASGGLALGEQYF. In nucleotides, the CDR3 is TGCGCCAGCGGAGGACTAGCCCTCGGCGAGCAGTACTTC.

The chain recombines TRBV11-2 with TRBJ2-5, with a tentative D call TRBD2 (5 bases). The CDR3 is 14 amino acids. Germline V gene data show CDR1 as SGHAT and CDR2 as FQNNGV. V gave up 1 base and J gave up 5 bases, with 11 bases separating them. The CDR3 DNA reads TGTGCCAGCAGCTTAGTAGGTAGCGCTGAGACCCAGTACTTC. This codes for CASSLVGSAETQYF.

With regard to this clone: The same CDR3 is also encoded by other DNA sequences in this sample. This chain joins TRBV19 and TRBJ2-5; no firm D call. This CDR3 is 13 amino acids long. The V gene's germline CDR1 is LNHDA and CDR2 SQIVND (reference sequence). V was pared by 6 bases and J by 3 bases, with 11 bases between. The chain's CDR3 is CASSIGLEETQYF. CDR3 DNA: TGTGCCAGTAGCATCGGGTTGGAAGAGACCCAGTACTTC.

The chain is built from TRBV13 and TRBJ2-2; 10 positions match TRBD1. J lost 5 bases, V lost 5 bases, and 5 bases had no gene match. Germline-derived CDR1 and CDR2 are PRHDT and FYEKMQ (reference sequence). This CDR3 region has 15 residues. The CDR3 protein is CASSMGQGWTGELFF. CDR3 nucleotide sequence: TGTGCCAGCAGCATGGGACAGGGGTGGACCGGGGAGCTGTTTTTT.

V is TRBV28 and J is TRBJ1-2, with TRBD1 matching over 8 bases. The CDR3 is made up of 17 amino acids. V gave up 9 bases and J gave up 5 bases; unmatched junction bases: 20. Germline V gene lookup returns CDR1 MDHEN and CDR2 SYDVKM. The CDR3 here is CASLPNPSNRGSYGYTF. CDR3 DNA sequence: TGTGCCAGTCTACCAAACCCGTCTAACAGGGGGTCTTATGGCTACACCTTC.

The chain employs TRBV5-1 and TRBJ2-2; 15 bases match TRBD2. This CDR3 contains 16 residues. V trimming: 4 bases; J trimming: 6 bases; junction bases outside the gene matches: 4. Germline V CDR1 and CDR2: SGHRS, YFSETQ. As DNA, the CDR3 is TGCGCCAGCAGCCCGGGACTAGCGGGAGGTCCCGGGGAGCTGTTTTTT. It yields the protein CASSPGLAGGPGELFF.

V usage is TRBV25-1 and J usage is TRBJ2-7; tentative D call: TRBD1 (7 bases). The CDR3 extends over 17 amino acids. CDR1 and CDR2 (germline): MGHDK, SYGVNS. V lost 4 bases and J 1 base, leaving 20 bases between the germline ends. The CDR3 region has the DNA TGTGCCAGCAGTGCCCGCCTTGACAGGGACTCGTCCTACGAGCAGTACTTC. It codes for CASSARLDRDSSYEQYF.

The chain uses TRBV27 and TRBJ2-5; 9 bases are shared with TRBD2. Germline V gene lookup returns CDR1 MNHEY and CDR2 SMNVEV (reference sequence). The length of the CDR3 is 16 residues. J lost 4 bases, V lost 5 bases, and 11 bases had no gene match. This chain's CDR3 is CASSPLLAGTGETQYF. CDR3 sequence (DNA): TGTGCCAGCAGTCCGCTTCTAGCGGGGACCGGAGAGACCCAGTACTTC.

V is TRBV18 and J is TRBJ2-7; maybe TRBD2 (6 bases). CDR3 size: 13 residues. V lost 3 bases, J lost 7 bases, and 13 bases lay in between. Germline CDR1 and CDR2: KGHSH and LQKENI. In DNA, the CDR3 is TGTGCCAGCTCACCTTCCGGAGGGCATGAGCAGTACTTC. Its protein product is CASSPSGGHEQYF.